Listed below are T cell receptor beta chains from one sample, sequenced in a study of cytomegalovirus exposure and HLA in healthy donors. Clones were sequenced by immunoSEQ multiplex PCR, and TCRdb holds only the in-frame ones, with some missing. The table includes about 120,000 clones, approximately 88% detected once. What was sequenced was PBMCs. The receptors here all came from a man younger than 35 in good health and CMV-seronegative. Each CDR3 is given with its conserved first and last residue. D genes are given only for firm matches. A clone size is listed for some rows: how often the clone was seen (once, few, many), or a class if it is expanded.

d_gene	abundance	j_gene	v_gene	CDR3aa	CDR3nt
-	-	TRBJ2-2	TRBV11-2	CASSLFIRNTGELFF	TGTGCCAGCAGCTTATTTATCAGGAACACCGGGGAGCTGTTTTTT
-	few	TRBJ2-7	TRBV5-1	CASSLVDSYSYEQYF	TGCGCCAGCAGCTTGGTGGACAGCTACTCCTACGAGCAGTACTTC
-	-	TRBJ2-1	TRBV6-6	CASRFEGVANEQFF	TGTGCCAGCAGATTTGAGGGGGTTGCCAATGAGCAGTTCTTC
TRBD1	-	TRBJ2-1	TRBV4-3	CASSQPGQVPTEQFF	TGCGCCAGCAGCCAGCCGGGACAGGTCCCCACTGAGCAGTTCTTC
TRBD1	-	TRBJ1-5	TRBV27	CASSSRGQTKPQHF	TGTGCCAGCAGTTCCCGGGGACAGACGAAGCCCCAGCATTTT
TRBD2	-	TRBJ2-2	TRBV2	CASSEPSGGIAGELFF	TGTGCCAGCAGTGAGCCTAGCGGGGGGATCGCGGGGGAGCTGTTTTTT
-	once	TRBJ1-6	TRBV6-1	CASSLQGYNSPLHF	TGTGCCAGCAGTCTACAGGGTTATAATTCACCCCTCCACTTT
-	once	TRBJ1-3	TRBV6-1	CASSVRGSGNTIYF	TGTGCCAGCAGTGTCCGGGGCTCTGGAAACACCATATATTTT
-	-	TRBJ1-5	TRBV28	CASSLNSNGRWLIQPQHF	TGTGCCAGCAGTTTAAATTCGAATGGCAGGTGGCTAATACAGCCCCAGCATTTT
-	-	TRBJ1-4	TRBV4-2	CASSQAVRQINEKLFF	TGTGCCAGCAGCCAAGCAGTGAGACAGATTAATGAAAAACTGTTTTTT
-	-	TRBJ1-5	TRBV19	CASRELEGGLNQPQHF	TGTGCCTCCCGGGAGCTTGAGGGGGGGCTCAATCAGCCCCAGCATTTT
-	-	TRBJ1-2	TRBV19	CATASWGGYDGYTF	TGTGCCACGGCCTCGTGGGGAGGGTACGATGGCTACACCTTC
-	once	TRBJ2-7	TRBV7-9	CASTARNFGEQYF	TGTGCCAGCACCGCTAGGAATTTTGGCGAGCAGTACTTC
-	-	TRBJ1-2	TRBV7-8	CASSLGIEIYGYTF	TGTGCCAGCAGCTTAGGTATAGAGATCTATGGCTACACCTTC
TRBD1	-	TRBJ1-2	TRBV15	CATSAISAQGGYGYTF	TGTGCCACCAGCGCAATATCCGCCCAGGGGGGCTATGGCTACACCTTC
-	-	TRBJ1-4	TRBV15	CATSRAGRGINEKLFF	TGTGCCACCAGCAGAGCGGGGCGGGGGATTAATGAAAAACTGTTTTTT
TRBD2	-	TRBJ2-1	TRBV5-1	CASSLESGRVDEQFF	TGCGCCAGCAGCTTGGAAAGCGGGAGGGTAGATGAGCAGTTCTTC
TRBD1	-	TRBJ1-2	TRBV27	CASSINTGDGYTF	TGTGCCAGCAGTATAAACACAGGGGATGGCTACACCTTC
-	-	TRBJ2-1	TRBV5-1	CASSLALGSQQGEYNEQFF	TGCGCCAGCAGCTTGGCCTTAGGCAGTCAACAGGGTGAATACAATGAGCAGTTCTTC
TRBD1	-	TRBJ2-2	TRBV7-9	CASLTGTGPFRTGELFF	TGTGCCAGTTTGACCGGGACAGGGCCTTTTAGGACCGGGGAGCTGTTTTTT
-	-	TRBJ1-1	TRBV2	CASSESGLHSETFF	TGTGCCAGCAGTGAATCTGGACTGCATAGCGAGACTTTCTTT
TRBD2	once	TRBJ2-7	TRBV15	CATSRGLAGGLYEQYF	TGTGCCACCAGCAGAGGATTAGCGGGAGGCTTGTACGAGCAGTACTTC
-	once	TRBJ1-5	TRBV7-2	CASSLDRRSNQPQHF	TGTGCCAGCAGCTTAGATAGGCGGAGCAATCAGCCCCAGCATTTT
TRBD1	-	TRBJ1-3	TRBV7-9	CASSHQGARNTIYF	TGTGCCAGCAGCCACCAGGGGGCGCGTAACACCATATATTTT
-	-	TRBJ2-7	TRBV28	CASSFPAGASYEQYF	TGTGCCAGCAGTTTTCCTGCAGGGGCCTCCTACGAGCAGTACTTC
-	-	TRBJ2-1	TRBV19	CASSITEGEQFF	TGTGCCAGTAGTATTACCGAGGGTGAGCAGTTCTTC
-	-	TRBJ2-7	TRBV28	CASSLTSFHEQYF	TGTGCCAGCAGTTTGACTAGTTTTCACGAGCAGTACTTC
-	few	TRBJ2-2	TRBV28	CASSSNTGELFF	TGTGCCAGCAGCTCGAACACCGGGGAGCTGTTTTTT
TRBD1	-	TRBJ2-5	TRBV4-3	CASSQENRGIGETQYF	TGCGCCAGCAGCCAGGAAAACAGGGGTATCGGGGAGACCCAGTACTTC
TRBD1	few	TRBJ1-5	TRBV6-6	CAVRQGNQPQHF	TGTGCCGTACGACAGGGGAATCAGCCCCAGCATTTT
TRBD2	-	TRBJ2-2	TRBV9	CASSVDLAGPYTGELFF	TGTGCCAGCAGCGTAGATCTAGCGGGACCCTACACCGGGGAGCTGTTTTTT
-	-	TRBJ2-7	TRBV6-1	CASSLAGPGGEQYF	TGTGCCAGCAGTCTCGCGGGACCAGGGGGTGAGCAGTACTTC
-	-	TRBJ2-1	TRBV14	CATLGGTPRDEQFF	TGTGCCACCTTGGGCGGGACCCCAAGGGATGAGCAGTTCTTC
-	-	TRBJ1-1	TRBV27	CASSFGGIGTEAFF	TGTGCCAGCAGTTTTGGCGGGATAGGGACTGAAGCTTTCTTT
-	few	TRBJ1-2	TRBV19	CASSIVPGAESGYTF	TGTGCCAGTAGTATAGTTCCAGGGGCGGAAAGTGGCTACACCTTC
TRBD1	few	TRBJ1-1	TRBV28	CASSLYGQGRTEAFF	TGTGCCAGCAGTTTATATGGACAGGGTAGAACTGAAGCTTTCTTT
-	-	TRBJ2-1	TRBV7-2	CASSSTRAGNEQFF	TGTGCCAGCAGCTCGACGAGGGCGGGCAATGAGCAGTTCTTC
TRBD1	-	TRBJ2-1	TRBV19	CASSSNRQGAYNEQFF	TGTGCCAGTAGTAGCAATCGACAGGGGGCCTACAATGAGCAGTTCTTC
-	-	TRBJ2-1	TRBV5-1	CASSLGNNEQFF	TGCGCCAGCAGCTTGGGTAACAATGAGCAGTTCTTC
-	-	TRBJ1-5	TRBV7-9	CASSSNREPNQPQHF	TGTGCCAGCAGCTCAAACAGGGAGCCCAATCAGCCCCAGCATTTT
TRBD1	once	TRBJ2-3	TRBV27	CASSLSDREIRDTQYF	TGTGCCAGCAGTCTCTCCGACAGGGAGATTCGAGATACGCAGTATTTT
-	-	TRBJ1-6	TRBV23-1	CASGTGTASPLHF	TGCGCCAGCGGCACAGGTACGGCGTCACCCCTCCACTTT
-	-	TRBJ2-1	TRBV9	CASSLQGGSTNEQFF	TGTGCCAGCAGCTTACAGGGAGGGAGCACGAATGAGCAGTTCTTC